Below are 14 T cell receptor beta chains sequenced from a single sample in a study of monozygotic twins with inflammatory bowel disease. TCRdb re-called the 5' RACE reads; one entry per CDR3 protein, DNA not given. This sample's clone table lists some 170,000 distinct CDR3 sequences. Material for sequencing was blood. These receptors were obtained from a human donor with ulcerative colitis or Crohn's disease, or a healthy co-twin of an affected twin (not recorded which).

V is TRBV9 and J is TRBJ2-5; without DNA, the TCRdb call of TRBD2 cannot be checked. This CDR3 has 15 amino acids. The germline CDR1 and CDR2 sequences are SGDLS and YYNGEE. The CDR3 region is CASSPGLVSQETQYF. Full variable domain (rest looked up from reference TRBV9 and TRBJ2-5): DSGVTQTPKHLITATGQRVTLRCSPRSGDLSVYWYQQSLDQGLQFLIQYYNGEERAKGNILERFSAQQFPDLHSELNLSSLELGDSALYFCASSPGLVSQETQYFGPGTRLLVL.

The rearrangement uses TRBV10-3 and TRBJ1-1. CDR1 is ENHRY and CDR2 is SYGVKD in the germline V gene. The CDR3 has 13 residues. Here the CDR3 reads CATERFENTEAFF.

This rearrangement joins TRBV7-2 to TRBJ1-3. Germline-derived CDR1 and CDR2 are SGHTA and FQGNSA. The CDR3 has 13 residues. The chain's CDR3 is CASSLPRGNTIYF.

The CDR3 reads CSARVGLAGSSYEQYF. The rearrangement uses TRBV20-1 and TRBJ2-7; TCRdb outputs TRBD2, but without DNA this stays unchecked. The CDR3 totals 16 residues. The germline V gene has CDR1 DFQATT and CDR2 SNEGSKA (reference sequence).

The chain recombines TRBV11-2 with TRBJ2-5. This CDR3 comprises 12 residues. CDR1 SGHAT and CDR2 FQNNGV come from the germline V gene. CDR3 sequence reads: CASSQIQETQYF.

The chain combines TRBV4-1 with TRBJ1-6; TCRdb calls TRBD1, which cannot be checked without DNA. The CDR3 loop spans 17 amino acids. CDR1 and CDR2 (germline): MGHRA, YSYEKL. CDR3: CASSQEYMGRRDSPLHF.

The chain has TRBV5-4 and TRBJ2-1; checking the TCRdb D call of TRBD1 is not possible without DNA. The germline CDR1 and CDR2 sequences are SGHNT and YYREEE (reference sequence). This CDR3 region has 20 residues. The CDR3 spells CASSSTGGESERENDNEQFF.

The genes are TRBV7-2 and TRBJ1-4; TCRdb's assignment of TRBD1 cannot be checked, as there is no DNA. CDR1 and CDR2 from the germline V gene are SGHTA and FQGNSA. This CDR3 spans 16 amino acids. CDR3 protein: CASSPMRGGGNEKLFF.

This chain connects TRBV20-1 to TRBJ2-5; as DNA is missing, the TRBD2 call by TCRdb cannot be tested. The CDR3 is 12 residues long. CDR1 is DFQATT and CDR2 is SNEGSKA in the germline V gene (reference sequence). The CDR3 sequence is CSASGRDETQYF.

This rearrangement joins TRBV20-1 to TRBJ1-1; the D gene TCRdb calls, TRBD1, cannot be checked with no DNA. Per germline, CDR1 DFQATT and CDR2 SNEGSKA (reference sequence). This CDR3 contains 14 residues. The CDR3 region is CSARSRQMDTEAFF.

V gene TRBV6-5 combines with J gene TRBJ2-5; the TCRdb D gene call, TRBD1, has no DNA to confirm it. CDR1 is MNHEY and CDR2 is SVGAGI in the germline V gene. This CDR3 has 16 residues. This chain's CDR3 is CASSYLRTGPRETQYF.

This chain uses TRBV5-1 with TRBJ1-2; TCRdb's D call of TRBD1 is untestable without DNA. Germline loops: CDR1 SGHRS, CDR2 YFSETQ. The CDR3 has 13 residues. The CDR3 loop is CASSTWTGGGYTF.

The CDR3 is CASSFLQPGQGAEGYTF. This chain links TRBV27 with TRBJ1-2; with no DNA, the TCRdb D assignment of TRBD1 cannot be verified. The CDR3 loop spans 17 amino acids. Germline CDR1 is MNHEY and CDR2 is SMNVEV (reference sequence).

This chain joins TRBV3-1 and TRBJ1-3; TCRdb's D call of TRBD1 is untestable without DNA. The length of the CDR3 is 15 residues. From germline, CDR1 is LGHDT and CDR2 YNNKEL (reference sequence). The chain's CDR3 is CASSQNRGSGNTIYF.